One sample yielded the 27 T cell receptor beta chains listed below, sequenced in a study of blood T cell repertoires in COVID-19. Method: immunoSEQ multiplex PCR; TCRdb's copy keeps in-frame clones and lacks some. The sample includes around 270,000 clones, approximately 90% of them seen just once. Specimen: peripheral blood. The receptor source for this set is a man aged 35 to 55 with acute or convalescent COVID-19.

J is TRBJ1-1 and V is TRBV6-5; D is ambiguous. Germline values: CDR1 MNHEY, CDR2 SVGAGI. The CDR3 sequence is 13 residues long. Trimming shortened V by 6 bases and J by 5 bases, and 13 bases separated the two germline ends. This CDR3 reads CASRGFAGTEAFF. The CDR3 nucleotides read TGTGCCAGCAGGGGATTCGCGGGTACTGAAGCTTTCTTT.

V and J are TRBV12-5 and TRBJ1-4, with TRBD1 identical over 11 bases. The V gene end was trimmed by 3 bases and the J gene end by 5 bases; junction bases not matched to a gene: 5. The CDR3 extends over 16 amino acids. Germline lookup yields CDR1 LGHNT and CDR2 FRNRAP. Written as DNA, the CDR3 is TGTGCTAGTGGTTTCTCCAGGGACAGGGGGAATGAAAAACTGTTTTTT. Its translation is CASGFSRDRGNEKLFF.

This rearrangement joins TRBV10-3 to TRBJ1-2, with D possibly being TRBD1 (5 bases). V lost 7 bases, J lost 4 bases, and 13 bases lay in between. Germline V lookup: CDR1 ENHRY, CDR2 SYGVKD. CDR3 length: 13 residues. CDR3 residues: CAITPDTFYGYTF. In nucleotides, the CDR3 is TGTGCCATCACTCCGGACACCTTCTATGGCTACACCTTC.

DNA of the CDR3: TGTGCCAGCAGCCCTCGACTAGCGGGGTATAATGAGCAGTTCTTC. Protein: CASSPRLAGYNEQFF. The chain employs TRBV3-1 (or the pseudogene TRBV3-2) and TRBJ2-1, with 11 nucleotides matching TRBD2. The V and J ends lost 4 bases and 7 bases, in that order; junction bases with no gene match: 6. CDR1 LGHDT and CDR2 YNNKEL come from the germline V gene (reference sequence). The CDR3 runs to 15 residues.

The rearrangement uses TRBV5-4 and TRBJ2-6; no definite D call. The germline gives CDR1 SGHNT, CDR2 YYREEE (reference sequence). The ends were cut back, 0 bases at V and 0 bases at J, with 10 bases in the middle. The CDR3 has 17 amino acids. CDR3 amino acids: CASSLGAFSSGANVLTF. CDR3 coding DNA: TGTGCCAGCAGCTTGGGGGCATTTAGCTCTGGGGCCAACGTCCTGACTTTC.

The gene calls are TRBV5-1 and TRBJ2-2, with 9 bases that match TRBD1. This CDR3 is 16 amino acids long. With V trimmed by 2 bases and J by 4 bases, 6 bases remained unmatched. CDR1 and CDR2 from the germline V gene are SGHRS and YFSETQ. CDR3 amino acids: CASSLPGTGPTGELFF. CDR3 sequence (DNA): TGCGCCAGCAGCTTACCCGGGACAGGGCCCACCGGGGAGCTGTTTTTT.

This clone was counted once. The chain combines TRBV6-1 with TRBJ1-5; D not resolved. This CDR3 has 12 residues. Germline assignment: CDR1 MNHNS and CDR2 SASEGT. V was pared by 2 bases and J by 6 bases, with 5 bases between. For the CDR3, the DNA is TGTGCCAGCAGTGAACCCGTTCAGCCCCAGCATTTT. This translates into CASSEPVQPQHF.

The chain is built from TRBV6-5 and TRBJ1-6; TRBD1 matches at 7 bases. Germline V CDR1 and CDR2: MNHEY, SVGAGI. Trimming cost V 4 bases and J 7 bases; bases outside gene matches: 10. The CDR3 has 16 amino acids. CDR3 residues: CASSFRKGATNSPLHF. CDR3 sequence (DNA): TGTGCCAGCAGTTTCCGAAAGGGGGCCACAAATTCACCCCTCCACTTT.

The J gene is TRBJ2-7, the V gene TRBV19, with D possibly being TRBD1 (6 bases). Germline CDR1 reads LNHDA; CDR2 reads SQIVND (reference sequence). This CDR3 has 14 residues. Trimming stripped 3 bases from V and 5 bases from J, with 14 bases between. In DNA, the CDR3 is TGTGCCAGTAGTATGGGCCACAGGGCCCACGAGCAGTACTTC. Its protein product is CASSMGHRAHEQYF. Filled out from reference TRBV19 and TRBJ2-7, the complete variable domain reads DGGITQSPKYLFRKEGQNVTLSCEQNLNHDAMYWYRQDPGQGLRLIYYSQIVNDFQKGDIAEGYSVSREKKESFPLTVTSAQKNPTAFYLCASSMGHRAHEQYFGPGTRLTVT.

The V gene is TRBV3-1 (or the pseudogene TRBV3-2), the J gene TRBJ2-7, with unresolved D. V lost 3 bases and J 2 bases, leaving 2 bases between the germline ends. Germline V gene sequence: CDR1 LGHDT, CDR2 YNNKEL (reference sequence). CDR3 length equals 11 residues. The CDR3 DNA sequence: TGTGCCAGCAGCCATACCTACGAGCAGTACTTC. Translating it yields CASSHTYEQYF.

This chain links TRBV11-2 with TRBJ2-2; 7 nucleotides match TRBD1. The ends lost 5 bases at V and 5 bases at J; junction bases unmatched: 5. This CDR3 contains 14 residues. The V gene's germline CDR1 is SGHAT and CDR2 FQNNGV. CDR3 coding DNA: TGTGCCAGCAGCCCTGACAGGGCGACCGGGGAGCTGTTTTTT. As protein: CASSPDRATGELFF. Filled out from reference TRBV11-2 and TRBJ2-2, the complete variable domain reads EAGVAQSPRYKIIEKRQSVAFWCNPISGHATLYWYQQILGQGPKLLIQFQNNGVVDDSQLPKDRFSAERLKGVDSTLKIQPAKLEDSAVYLCASSPDRATGELFFGEGSRLTVL.

In DNA, the CDR3 is TGTGCCAGCAGTGAGGCAGGAAGCTCCTACGAGCAGTACTTC. It translates to CASSEAGSSYEQYF. The rearrangement uses TRBV25-1 and TRBJ2-7, with D uncertain. The CDR3 covers 14 residues. Germline values: CDR1 MGHDK, CDR2 SYGVNS. Trimming removed 3 bases from V and 0 bases from J, with 9 bases in between.

The chain couples TRBV28 to TRBJ1-1; weak D call: TRBD1 (6 bases). Germline lookup yields CDR1 MDHEN and CDR2 SYDVKM. The CDR3 loop spans 17 amino acids. V lost 6 bases and J lost 4, with 24 bases in between. The CDR3 DNA follows: TGTGCCAGCAGGCCTCCGACAGGAACCGAGGCTCGCACTGAAGCTTTCTTT. It specifies CASRPPTGTEARTEAFF.

J is TRBJ2-1 and V is TRBV4-1, with TRBD2 matching over 12 bases. The length of the CDR3 is 15 residues. Trimming removed 4 bases from V and 11 bases from J; junction bases left unmatched: 9. Germline CDR1 is MGHRA and CDR2 is YSYEKL. The CDR3 nucleotides read TGCGCCAGCAGCCCCTCTAGCGGGGGGGCCCTTCAGCAGTTCTTC. Amino acids: CASSPSSGGALQQFF.

Only a few counts were recorded for this clone. CDR3 sequence: CASSRQGYEQYF. As DNA, the CDR3 is TGTGCCAGCAGCCGACAGGGTTACGAGCAGTACTTC. This chain connects TRBV7-9 to TRBJ2-7, with TRBD1 matching 7 bases. There are 12 residues in the CDR3. CDR1 is SEHNR and CDR2 is FQNEAQ in the germline V gene (reference sequence). V lost 5 bases, J lost 4 bases, and 2 bases stayed unmatched. Using reference TRBV7-9 and TRBJ2-7 for the parts outside the CDR3, the full variable domain is DTGVSQNPRHKITKRGQNVTFRCDPISEHNRLYWYRQTLGQGPEFLTYFQNEAQLEKSRLLSDRFSAERPKGSFSTLEIQRTEQGDSAMYLCASSRQGYEQYFGPGTRLTVT.

This rearrangement joins TRBV5-1 to TRBJ2-7; D is perhaps TRBD1 (5 bases). The CDR3 sequence is 14 residues long. The V and J ends lost 5 bases and 2 bases respectively, with 14 bases between them. Germline CDR1 SGHRS, CDR2 YFSETQ. The DNA of the CDR3 is TGCGCCAGCAGATTACAGGTGACAGCCTACGAGCAGTACTTC. This gives the protein CASRLQVTAYEQYF.

This clone was detected once. The chain couples TRBV6-1 to TRBJ1-4; D gene ambiguous. The length of the CDR3 is 16 residues. V was pared by 2 bases and J by 4 bases, with 14 bases between. Looked up from germline, CDR1 is MNHNS and CDR2 is SASEGT. DNA of the CDR3: TGTGCCAGCAGTGAAAAGTGGCAAGTCCATAATGAAAAACTGTTTTTT. The encoded protein is CASSEKWQVHNEKLFF.

This chain uses TRBV29-1 with TRBJ2-2; TRBD1 matches at 10 bases. Germline V gene sequence: CDR1 SQVTM, CDR2 ANQGSEA. Germline trimming cut 6 bases from V and 5 bases from J; bases unmatched to any gene: 6. This CDR3 is built from 14 residues. The CDR3 reads CSVLDRGRTGELFF. CDR3 in DNA: TGCAGCGTCCTAGACAGGGGGCGTACCGGGGAGCTGTTTTTT.

The J gene is TRBJ2-5, the V gene TRBV30; D perhaps matches TRBD1 (5 bases). The V gene's germline CDR1 is GTSNPN and CDR2 SVGIG (reference sequence). Trimming cost V 2 bases and J 2 bases, with 6 bases left between them. The CDR3 has 12 residues. The CDR3 bases are TGTGCCTGGAGTAGGGGTCAAGAGACCCAGTACTTC. It translates to CAWSRGQETQYF.

The chain combines TRBV5-5 with TRBJ1-1; TRBD1 might be the D (6 bases). V lost 3 bases and J lost 8, with 14 bases in between. Germline values: CDR1 SGHKS, CDR2 YYEKEE (reference sequence). This CDR3 has 13 amino acids. CDR3 region: CASSSHRVGEAFF. Here the CDR3 DNA reads TGTGCCAGCAGCTCTCACAGGGTAGGGGAAGCTTTCTTT.

The rearrangement links TRBV30 to TRBJ2-7; perhaps TRBD1 as D (6 bases). CDR3 length: 11 amino acids. The ends were cut back, 8 bases at V and 10 bases at J, with 18 bases in the middle. Germline values: CDR1 GTSNPN, CDR2 SVGIG (reference sequence). This CDR3 reads CAADRQQFQYF. The DNA for the CDR3 is TGTGCCGCCGACAGGCAGCAGTTTCAGTACTTC. Full variable domain (rest looked up from reference TRBV30 and TRBJ2-7): SQTIHQWPATLVQPVGSPLSLECTVEGTSNPNLYWYRQAAGRGLQLLFYSVGIGQISSEVPQNLSASRPQDRQFILSSKKLLLSDSGFYLCAADRQQFQYFGPGTRLTVT.

V and J are TRBV19 and TRBJ1-5; 9 bases match TRBD1. The CDR3 loop spans 15 amino acids. With 3 bases clipped from V and 7 bases from J, the junction kept 7 bases outside the gene matches. The V gene's germline CDR1 is LNHDA and CDR2 SQIVND (reference sequence). CDR3 region: CASSIQGQGDQPQHF. CDR3 sequence (DNA): TGTGCCAGTAGTATTCAGGGACAGGGAGACCAGCCCCAGCATTTT.

This rearrangement joins TRBV29-1 to TRBJ2-2, with TRBD1 matching 8 bases. Germline assignment: CDR1 SQVTM and CDR2 ANQGSEA. With 6 bases clipped from V and 1 base from J, the junction kept 1 base outside the gene matches. The CDR3 sequence is 13 residues long. CDR3 in DNA: TGCAGCGTCGGGACAGGGAACACCGGGGAGCTGTTTTTT. Its translation: CSVGTGNTGELFF.

The chain employs TRBV9 and TRBJ1-5, with D tentatively TRBD1 (5 bases). The CDR3 loop spans 14 amino acids. Germline loops: CDR1 SGDLS, CDR2 YYNGEE. The V and J ends lost 0 bases and 6 bases respectively, with 10 bases between them. The CDR3 is CASSVEGGGQPQHF. Written as DNA, the CDR3 is TGTGCCAGCAGCGTAGAAGGCGGGGGTCAGCCCCAGCATTTT. The full variable domain, with the rest looked up from reference TRBV9 and TRBJ1-5, is DSGVTQTPKHLITATGQRVTLRCSPRSGDLSVYWYQQSLDQGLQFLIQYYNGEERAKGNILERFSAQQFPDLHSELNLSSLELGDSALYFCASSVEGGGQPQHFGDGTRLSIL.

The chain combines TRBV30 with TRBJ1-3; D not certain. With 3 bases removed from V and 0 bases from J, the gap between germline ends came to 9 bases. CDR1 and CDR2 (germline): GTSNPN, SVGIG (reference sequence). This CDR3 has 14 residues. The CDR3 region is CAWRTSLSGNTIYF. In nucleotides, the CDR3 is TGTGCCTGGAGGACATCCCTCTCTGGAAACACCATATATTTT.

The rearrangement uses TRBV7-9 and TRBJ2-3; weak D call: TRBD1 (6 bases). The CDR3 totals 15 residues. Germline assignment: CDR1 SEHNR and CDR2 FQNEAQ (reference sequence). V lost 3 bases to trimming and J lost 0 bases, with 10 bases between them. The CDR3 sequence: CASSFHRASTDTQYF. Written as DNA, the CDR3 is TGTGCCAGCAGCTTTCACAGGGCTAGCACAGATACGCAGTATTTT.

V and J are TRBV5-1 and TRBJ1-2; no reliable D call. Trimming removed 0 bases at V and 6 bases at J, with 12 bases between. The CDR3 runs 14 residues. Germline loops: CDR1 SGHRS, CDR2 YFSETQ. The CDR3, as DNA: TGCGCCAGCAGCTTGGAGGCGGGATTCGATGGCTACACCTTC. It codes for CASSLEAGFDGYTF.